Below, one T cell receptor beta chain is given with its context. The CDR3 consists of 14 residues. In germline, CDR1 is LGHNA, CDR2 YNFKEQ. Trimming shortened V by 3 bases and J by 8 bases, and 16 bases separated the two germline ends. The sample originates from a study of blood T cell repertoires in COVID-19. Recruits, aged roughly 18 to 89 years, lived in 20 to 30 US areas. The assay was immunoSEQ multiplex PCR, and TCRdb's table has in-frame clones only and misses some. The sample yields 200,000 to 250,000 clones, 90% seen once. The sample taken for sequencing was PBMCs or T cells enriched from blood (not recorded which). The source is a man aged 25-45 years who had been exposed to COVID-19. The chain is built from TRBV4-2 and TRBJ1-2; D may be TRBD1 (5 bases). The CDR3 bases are TGTGCCAGCAGCCAGGGGGGTTCCAGCCGGGGCTACACCTTC. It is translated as CASSQGGSSRGYTF.